A selection of T cell receptor beta chains follows, all from one sample in a study of blood T cell repertoires in COVID-19. The table came from immunoSEQ multiplex PCR; TCRdb's copy has only in-frame clones and leaves some out. Here the sample spans roughly 260,000 clones, roughly 87% being singletons. The sequencing input was peripheral blood. The receptors shown here come from a woman aged 50 to 65 who had recovered from COVID-19. CDR3s include the opening cysteine and the closing phenylalanine or tryptophan.

j_gene,v_gene,CDR3aa
TRBJ1-1,TRBV4-1,CASSGTAWGTGEAFF
TRBJ2-7,TRBV1,CTSSQDQGTSGGTLSYEQYF
TRBJ2-7,TRBV6-5,CASIRDSYEQYF
TRBJ1-2,TRBV6-5,CASRSTGNYGYTF
TRBJ1-6,TRBV28,CASNRYYNSPLHF
TRBJ1-2,TRBV27,CATSPQGGFNYGYTF
TRBJ2-7,TRBV3-1/TRBV3-2,CASSARVVGYEQYF
TRBJ1-2,TRBV28,CASMKTGLMRYTF
TRBJ2-2,TRBV11-2,CASSWRRNTGELFF
TRBJ2-7,TRBV30,CACRTSGGGEQYF
TRBJ2-5,TRBV3-1/TRBV3-2,CASSQVEGVETQYF
TRBJ2-7,TRBV5-1,CASSLGRASGSYEQYF
TRBJ1-1,TRBV28,CASSLSPTGGTEAFF
TRBJ2-3,TRBV7-3,CASSTTGLGTDTQYF
TRBJ2-7,TRBV7-2,CASSLAGLAGAYEQYF
TRBJ2-6,TRBV6-1,CASSEMVQSSGANVLTF
TRBJ1-6,TRBV20-1,CSASTGYNSPLHF
TRBJ1-4,TRBV11-1,CASSQGAGADEKLFF
TRBJ1-6,TRBV19,CASSGSTVNSPLHF
TRBJ1-3,TRBV29-1,CSVSRESGNTIYF
TRBJ1-1,TRBV9,CASSVVARQNTEAFF
TRBJ1-5,TRBV5-1,CASSLEGDSYQPQHF
TRBJ2-7,TRBV5-1,CASSFHYEQYF
TRBJ1-2,TRBV28,CASTLGTGWNYGYTF
TRBJ2-4,TRBV7-9,CASSPRGGRDIQYF
TRBJ2-1,TRBV14,CASSLGHPYNEQFF
TRBJ2-1,TRBV24-1,CASRGGRAIDEQFF
TRBJ1-6,TRBV2,CASSNIAPPNSPLHF
TRBJ1-1,TRBV21-1,CASSKATGRAAFF
TRBJ2-7,TRBV27,CASSLIAGLTYEQYF
TRBJ1-2,TRBV5-1,CASSLARAYGYTF
TRBJ2-7,TRBV28,CASSFGLGFHEQYF
TRBJ2-7,TRBV6-1,CASSDGPSSYEQYF
TRBJ2-1,TRBV4-1,CASSQDLRGLGQFF
TRBJ2-3,TRBV19,CASRGAQGARDTQYF
TRBJ2-7,TRBV5-1,CASSSGSRGEQYF
TRBJ1-2,TRBV30,CAWSPYSGYGYTF
TRBJ1-4,TRBV7-2,CASSLQAATNEKLFF
TRBJ1-5,TRBV18,CASSPPSGVGNQPQHF
TRBJ2-7,TRBV9,CASSVMSDFSYEQYF
TRBJ2-3,TRBV9,CASSVSPGLAIPDTQYF
TRBJ2-3,TRBV29-1,CSADEWRGTDTQYF
TRBJ1-2,TRBV5-1,CASSPVEGAPPGYTF
TRBJ1-2,TRBV6-4,CASSQDRGYGYTF
TRBJ1-6,TRBV4-3,CASSQDQGPSSYNSPLHF
TRBJ2-1,TRBV28,CASSLRFGAGGLDEQFF
TRBJ1-4,TRBV5-8,CASSLNILGAEKLFF
TRBJ2-7,TRBV7-2,CASSFGLLGSYEQYF
TRBJ2-2,TRBV30,CAWVGVRELFF
TRBJ2-5,TRBV28,CASSSLAVYQETQYF
TRBJ2-5,TRBV11-2,CASSRERGETQYF